This T cell receptor beta chain was sequenced in a study of PD-L1 blockade in urothelial cancer. The wider study: Of some 29 patients, some 24 were males with bladder-origin urothelial cancer. Prior chemotherapy regimens per patient numbered 0 to 3. Researchers looked at the blood 3 weeks (second dose) and 6 weeks after treatment began. General study results and limits: Patients with below-median pretreatment blood clonality survived longer.

Germline assignment: CDR1 SGHRS and CDR2 YFSETQ. With V trimmed by 4 bases and J by 0 bases, 7 bases remained unmatched. The length of the CDR3 is 16 residues. Time point: pretreatment peripheral blood. The protocol was immunoSEQ multiplex PCR, while the TCRdb copy is restricted to in-frame clones and leaves out a portion. Here the sample spans tens of thousands of clones, approximately 88% being singletons. To note about this clone: What it binds is not known.

The chain has TRBV5-1 and TRBJ2-1; 7 bases fit TRBD2. Here the sequenced sample was PBMCs, taken around atezolizumab (anti-PD-L1) treatment. The sequence came from a woman over 75 with urothelial cancer. The CDR3 DNA reads as TGCGCCAGCAGCGTAGCTAGCGGCCGCTCCTACAATGAGCAGTTCTTC. Amino acid sequence: CASSVASGRSYNEQFF.